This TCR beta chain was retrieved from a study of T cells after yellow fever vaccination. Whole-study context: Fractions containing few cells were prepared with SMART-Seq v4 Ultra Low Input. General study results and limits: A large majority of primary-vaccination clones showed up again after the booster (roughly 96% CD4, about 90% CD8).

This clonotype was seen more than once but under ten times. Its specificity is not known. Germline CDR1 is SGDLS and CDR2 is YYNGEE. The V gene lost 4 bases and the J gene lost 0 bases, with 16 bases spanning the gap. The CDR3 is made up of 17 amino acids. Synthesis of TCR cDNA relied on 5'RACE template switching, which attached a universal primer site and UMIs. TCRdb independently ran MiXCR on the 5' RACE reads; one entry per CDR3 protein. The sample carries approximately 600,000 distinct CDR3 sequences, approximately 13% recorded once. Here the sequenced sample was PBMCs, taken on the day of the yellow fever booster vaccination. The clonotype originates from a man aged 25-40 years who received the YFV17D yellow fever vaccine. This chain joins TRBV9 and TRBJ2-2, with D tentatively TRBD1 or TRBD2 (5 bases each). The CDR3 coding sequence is TGTGCCAGCAGCAACCCCAGGGATAGCGCGAACACCGGGGAGCTGTTTTTT. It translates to CASSNPRDSANTGELFF.